The entry below gives a single T cell receptor beta chain sequence along with its context. Its antigen is not known. Sequenced by immunoSEQ multiplex PCR; TCRdb stores in-frame clones only, minus some. This sample carries tens of thousands of clones, 87% of them seen once, and the ten largest clones take 0.3% to 0.4%. The entry originates in a study of OX40 agonist ivuxolimab in advanced cancers. Study-level information: Those treated in dose escalation had hepatocellular carcinoma, melanoma, renal cell cancer or head and neck cancer.

Notes on the study in general: Relative to CD4+ cells, CD8+ T cells on average had more expanded clones. In the 0.1 to 3.0 mg/kg range, CD4+ and CD8+ blood T cells had expanded clonally by week 6. A proportion of nonresponders additionally exhibited low normalized T-cell clonal expansion.

This sequence originates from an adult with an advanced solid tumor such as melanoma, head and neck, liver or kidney cancer. The sample was CD4+ or CD8+ T cells sorted from blood, taken in a trial of the OX40 agonist ivuxolimab.

In DNA form, the CDR3 reads TGTGCCAGTACCCCGGGACTAGCGGTTAGTGGCCAAGAGACCCAGTACTTC. Translating it yields CASTPGLAVSGQETQYF. This chain uses TRBV19 with TRBJ2-5; TRBD2 matches at 11 bases. Germline V gene data show CDR1 as LNHDA and CDR2 as SQIVND (reference sequence). This CDR3 has 17 residues. Trimming removed 7 bases from V and 1 base from J; junction bases left unmatched: 11.